Shown below are 26 T cell receptor beta chains from a single sample sequenced in a study of T-cell memory formation after mild COVID-19. From the 5' RACE reads, TCRdb called clonotypes with MiXCR, one entry per CDR3 protein. Here the sample spans about 350,000 distinct CDR3 sequences, about 13% being singletons. The specimen sequenced was PBMCs or a T cell subset sorted from them (not recorded which). The receptors here all came from a man younger than 30 who had mild COVID-19 (a few samples of this study predate the infection). Cell type and time point are not known.

This clonotype was detected only a few times. The genes are TRBV20-1 and TRBJ1-1; TRBD1 is a possible D gene (5 bases). Trimming removed 1 base at V and 4 bases at J, with 10 bases between. Germline V lookup: CDR1 DFQATT, CDR2 SNEGSKA (reference sequence). The CDR3 consists of 13 residues. CDR3 sequence (DNA): TGCAGTGCTAGAGCTCAGGGACCCACTGAAGCTTTCTTT. It specifies CSARAQGPTEAFF.

This clonotype was counted a few times. The chain joins TRBV27 to TRBJ2-1; 11 bases line up with TRBD1. The V segment lost 5 bases and the J segment 8 bases; nucleotides outside the gene matches: 5. Germline CDR1 MNHEY, CDR2 SMNVEV (reference sequence). This CDR3 contains 14 residues. CDR3 sequence: CASSVGTGGDEQFF. CDR3 bases: TGTGCCAGCAGTGTCGGGACAGGGGGAGATGAGCAGTTCTTC.

The chain couples TRBV28 to TRBJ1-2; D not certain. This CDR3 spans 12 amino acids. V lost 5 bases and J 7 bases, leaving 11 bases between the germline ends. Germline V gene sequence: CDR1 MDHEN, CDR2 SYDVKM. CDR3 protein: CASSVSGSGYTF. DNA for the CDR3: TGTGCCAGCAGTGTCTCAGGATCTGGCTACACCTTC.

A note on this clonotype: Its ends do not fully match the called genes, so a read error is possible. This chain uses TRBV5-1 with TRBJ2-4, with D possibly being TRBD1 (5 bases). This CDR3 is 13 amino acids long. CDR1 and CDR2 (germline): SGHRS, YFSETQ. CDR3 protein: CARSLAFDSVEYF. DNA for the CDR3: TGCGCCAGAAGCTTGGCCTTCGACAGCGTGGAGTACTTC.

This clonotype was detected only a few times. This chain joins TRBV20-1 and TRBJ2-5; the match to TRBD1 covers 9 bases. V trimming: 3 bases; J trimming: 5 bases; junction bases outside the gene matches: 7. CDR1 and CDR2 from the germline V gene are DFQATT and SNEGSKA (reference sequence). This CDR3 is built from 14 residues. DNA for the CDR3: TGCAGTGCTAGGAAGGACAGGGGATCCGAGACCCAGTACTTC. Protein sequence: CSARKDRGSETQYF.

This clonotype has just a few counts. This chain uses TRBV6-5 with TRBJ2-7; perhaps TRBD2 as D (5 bases). V was clipped by 0 bases and J by 6 bases, with 9 bases between them. This CDR3 region has 13 residues. CDR1 is MNHEY and CDR2 is SVGAGI in the germline V gene. The CDR3: CASSYSPRGEQYV. CDR3 DNA: TGTGCCAGCAGTTACTCTCCCCGGGGCGAGCAGTACGTC.

This rearrangement joins TRBV6-2 or TRBV6-3 to TRBJ1-2; D possibly corresponds to TRBD1 (6 bases). The CDR3 is made up of 13 amino acids. Per the germline V gene, CDR1 is MNHEY and CDR2 is SVGEGT. Trimming removed 2 bases from V and 7 bases from J, with 11 bases in between. In DNA, the CDR3 is TGTGCCAGCAGTTACGCCGGGGGCGGTGGCTACACCTTC. Translating gives CASSYAGGGGYTF.

J is TRBJ2-1 and V is TRBV9, with 7 positions matching TRBD1. The CDR3 loop spans 15 amino acids. The germline V gene has CDR1 SGDLS and CDR2 YYNGEE. With 6 bases clipped from V and 3 bases from J, the junction kept 9 bases outside the gene matches. CDR3 in DNA: TGTGCCAGCACCCCCGCGACAGGGAACTACAATGAGCAGTTCTTC. Translated: CASTPATGNYNEQFF.

This clonotype occurred a few times. V is TRBV9 and J is TRBJ1-6, with D possibly matching TRBD1 (5 bases). This CDR3 spans 16 amino acids. CDR1 and CDR2 from the germline V gene are SGDLS and YYNGEE. V shed 4 bases and J shed 14 bases, with 25 bases lying between them. CDR3 residues: CASSPRPGTEVVSLHF. CDR3 in DNA: TGTGCCAGCAGCCCCCGTCCCGGGACGGAGGTCGTGTCCCTCCACTTT.

This clonotype was counted a few times. The rearrangement links TRBV12-3 or TRBV12-4 to TRBJ2-7; TRBD1 matches at 10 bases. Germline trimming cut 5 bases from V and 6 bases from J; bases unmatched to any gene: 7. The CDR3 has 14 residues. This CDR3 reads CASSTRDRGGEQYF. For the CDR3, the DNA is TGTGCCAGCAGTACCCGGGACAGGGGCGGCGAGCAGTACTTC.

This clonotype was counted at least ten times. The chain links TRBV5-1 to TRBJ2-2; TRBD2 might be the D (5 bases). Deletions cut 1 base from V and 4 bases from J, with 11 bases between. Germline V gives CDR1 SGHRS, CDR2 YFSETQ. There are 15 residues in the CDR3. The CDR3 sequence: CASSLTAVITGELFF. The CDR3 bases are TGCGCCAGCAGCTTGACAGCGGTCATCACCGGGGAGCTGTTTTTT.

The gene calls are TRBV4-1 and TRBJ2-7, with 9 bases matching TRBD1. J was trimmed by 5 bases and V by 5 bases; bases with no gene match: 10. This CDR3 region has 15 residues. Germline assignment: CDR1 MGHRA and CDR2 YSYEKL. The chain's CDR3 is CASSAGGQGRDEQYF. The CDR3 DNA sequence: TGCGCCAGCAGCGCAGGAGGACAGGGGCGCGACGAGCAGTACTTC.

This clonotype was detected many times. Germline is not matched at one junction end, which may reflect a read error. J is TRBJ2-5 and V is TRBV7-7; TRBD1 agrees at 8 bases. Germline V gene lookup returns CDR1 SSHAT and CDR2 FNYEAQ (reference sequence). The CDR3 consists of 15 residues. CDR3 protein: CASSAPGTGGETQYF. CDR3 nucleotides: TGTGCTAGCAGCGCCCCCGGGACAGGTGGAGAGACCCAGTACTTC.

This clonotype was seen only a few times. This rearrangement joins TRBV10-1 to TRBJ2-2, with 8 bases aligning to TRBD1. Trimming removed 3 bases from V and 6 bases from J; junction bases left unmatched: 9. This CDR3 contains 16 residues. The germline CDR1 and CDR2 sequences are WNHNN and SYGVQD (reference sequence). CDR3 DNA sequence: TGCGCCAGCAGTGACCCTCGGGCAGGGGGCCCCGGGGAGCTGTTTTTT. It yields the protein CASSDPRAGGPGELFF.

The chain combines TRBV9 with TRBJ2-5; TRBD2 matches at 12 bases. Looked up from germline, CDR1 is SGDLS and CDR2 is YYNGEE. The CDR3 spans 16 residues. J lost 4 bases, V lost 1 base, and 5 bases had no gene match. This CDR3 is CASSVLAGGPGETQYF. In DNA form, the CDR3 reads TGTGCCAGCAGCGTACTAGCGGGGGGGCCGGGAGAGACCCAGTACTTC.

A few counts support this clonotype. V gene TRBV15 combines with J gene TRBJ2-4; D unresolved. Trimming stripped 8 bases from V and 2 bases from J, with 7 bases between. The length of the CDR3 is 12 residues. Germline CDR1 is LNHNV and CDR2 is YYDKDF (reference sequence). This CDR3 is CATGKTKNIQYF. CDR3 sequence (DNA): TGTGCCACCGGGAAGACCAAAAACATTCAGTACTTC.

This clonotype was seen a few times. The chain combines TRBV7-9 with TRBJ2-1; TRBD2 agrees at 9 bases. Germline CDR1 reads SEHNR; CDR2 reads FQNEAQ (reference sequence). J gave up 5 bases and V 5 bases, and 13 bases lay outside the gene matches. There are 17 residues in the CDR3. The chain's CDR3 is CASSPFWGSGRNNEQFF. The CDR3 DNA reads TGTGCCAGCAGCCCTTTCTGGGGTAGCGGGAGAAACAATGAGCAGTTCTTC.

The rearrangement links TRBV6-1 to TRBJ1-6, with 7 bases aligning to TRBD1. Germline assignment: CDR1 MNHNS and CDR2 SASEGT. The CDR3 runs 13 residues. Trimming at V came to 8 bases and at J to 10 bases, leaving 8 bases not matched to a gene. The CDR3 protein is CASASGGVSPLHF. CDR3 nucleotide sequence: TGTGCCAGCGCTTCAGGGGGGGTGTCACCCCTCCACTTT.

This clonotype was detected a few times. The chain combines TRBV6-2 or TRBV6-3 with TRBJ2-5; no definite D call. Trimming took off 5 bases at V and 7 bases at J, with 20 bases between the two ends. The CDR3 length is 15 residues. From germline, CDR1 is MNHEY and CDR2 SVGEGT. The CDR3 region is CASSPSRTSLGTQYF. The CDR3, as DNA: TGTGCCAGCAGTCCTTCGCGGACGTCCCTCGGGACCCAGTACTTC.

The sample holds a few counts of this clonotype. V gene TRBV18 combines with J gene TRBJ2-3, with D perhaps matching TRBD2 (6 bases). From germline, CDR1 is KGHSH and CDR2 LQKENI. Trimming removed 3 bases from V and 1 base from J, with 17 bases in between. CDR3 length equals 17 residues. The CDR3 protein is CASSPTGTPPRTDTQYF. The CDR3 region has the DNA TGTGCCAGCTCACCGACCGGGACTCCCCCCCGCACAGATACGCAGTATTTT.

This clonotype was counted only a few times. The chain joins TRBV2 to TRBJ2-5, with 8 bases aligning to TRBD1. This CDR3 spans 16 amino acids. Germline values: CDR1 SNHLY, CDR2 FYNNEI. V shed 6 bases, J shed 5 bases, and the junction held 14 bases outside the gene matches. CDR3 in amino acids: CASRPTGTGDLETQYF. CDR3 coding DNA: TGTGCCAGCAGACCAACCGGGACAGGCGATCTGGAGACCCAGTACTTC.

This clonotype turned up a few times. The chain uses TRBV4-1 and TRBJ2-6; the match to TRBD1 covers 12 bases. Looked up from germline, CDR1 is MGHRA and CDR2 is YSYEKL. The CDR3 extends over 18 amino acids. J lost 6 bases, V lost 0 bases, and 6 bases had no gene match. The CDR3 DNA reads as TGCGCCAGCAGCCAAGATGGGACAGGGGGCCTCCTGGCCAACGTCCTGACTTTC. Protein: CASSQDGTGGLLANVLTF.

This clonotype was observed a handful of times. V usage is TRBV5-6 and J usage is TRBJ2-3; 7 bases align to TRBD2. Germline V gene data show CDR1 as SGHDT and CDR2 as YYEEEE. Trimming cost V 1 base and J 2 bases; bases outside gene matches: 7. This CDR3 is 16 amino acids long. The CDR3 here is CASSLRRGRVTDTQYF. CDR3 nucleotide sequence: TGTGCCAGCAGCTTGAGGCGGGGGAGGGTCACAGATACGCAGTATTTT.

This clonotype was seen repeatedly, ten times or more. The V gene is TRBV6-2 or TRBV6-3, the J gene TRBJ2-1; perhaps TRBD1 as D (6 bases). This CDR3 is built from 13 residues. Per germline, CDR1 MNHEY and CDR2 SVGEGT. V shed 5 bases and J shed 7 bases, with 12 bases lying between them. Written as DNA, the CDR3 is TGTGCCAGCAGTCGAAACAGGGCAAATGAGCAGTTCTTC. Translated, it gives CASSRNRANEQFF.

The sample holds many counts of this clonotype. The V call is TRBV4-3, the J call TRBJ2-5; no reliable D call. This CDR3 is built from 14 residues. Trimming stripped 1 base from V and 0 bases from J, with 6 bases between. Germline V gene sequence: CDR1 LGHNA, CDR2 YSLEER. CDR3 in amino acids: CASSQVGYQETQYF. The CDR3 DNA is TGCGCCAGCAGCCAAGTTGGCTACCAAGAGACCCAGTACTTC.

The sample holds many counts of this clonotype. The chain couples TRBV19 to TRBJ1-1; no clear D. Germline V gene data show CDR1 as LNHDA and CDR2 as SQIVND (reference sequence). The CDR3 length is 13 residues. V was clipped by 4 bases and J by 4 bases, with 10 bases between them. For the CDR3, the DNA is TGTGCCAGTAGTAACCATGAGCTCACTGAAGCTTTCTTT. This codes for CASSNHELTEAFF.